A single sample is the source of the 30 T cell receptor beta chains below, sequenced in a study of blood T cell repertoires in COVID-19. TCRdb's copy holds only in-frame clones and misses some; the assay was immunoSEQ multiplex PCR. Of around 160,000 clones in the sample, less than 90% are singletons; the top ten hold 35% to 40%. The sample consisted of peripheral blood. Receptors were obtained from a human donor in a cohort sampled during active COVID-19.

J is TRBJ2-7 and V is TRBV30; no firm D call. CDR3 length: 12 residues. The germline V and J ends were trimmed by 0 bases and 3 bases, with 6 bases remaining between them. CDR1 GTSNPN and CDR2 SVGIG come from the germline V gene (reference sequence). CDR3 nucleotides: TGTGCCTGGAGTGTACTAAGCTACGAGCAGTACTTC. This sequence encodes CAWSVLSYEQYF. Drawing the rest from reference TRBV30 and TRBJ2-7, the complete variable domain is SQTIHQWPATLVQPVGSPLSLECTVEGTSNPNLYWYRQAAGRGLQLLFYSVGIGQISSEVPQNLSASRPQDRQFILSSKKLLLSDSGFYLCAWSVLSYEQYFGPGTRLTVT.

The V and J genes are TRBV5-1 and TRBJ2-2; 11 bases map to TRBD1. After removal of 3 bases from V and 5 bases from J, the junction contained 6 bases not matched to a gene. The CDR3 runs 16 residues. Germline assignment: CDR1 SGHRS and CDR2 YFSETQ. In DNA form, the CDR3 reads TGCGCCAGCAGCTGGGGACAGGGGGTTGAGACCGGGGAGCTGTTTTTT. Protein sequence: CASSWGQGVETGELFF.

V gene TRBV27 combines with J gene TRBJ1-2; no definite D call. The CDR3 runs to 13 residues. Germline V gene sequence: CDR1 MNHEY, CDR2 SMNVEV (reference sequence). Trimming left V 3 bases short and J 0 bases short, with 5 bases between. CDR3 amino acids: CASSLSANYGYTF. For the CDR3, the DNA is TGTGCCAGCAGTTTGTCAGCTAACTATGGCTACACCTTC.

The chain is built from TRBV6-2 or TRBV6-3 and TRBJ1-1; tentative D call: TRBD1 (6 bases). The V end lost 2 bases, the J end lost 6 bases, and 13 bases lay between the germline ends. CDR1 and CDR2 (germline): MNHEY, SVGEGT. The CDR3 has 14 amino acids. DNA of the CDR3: TGTGCCAGCAGTTACGGAGGGGGGGGTTCTGAAGCTTTCTTT. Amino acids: CASSYGGGGSEAFF.

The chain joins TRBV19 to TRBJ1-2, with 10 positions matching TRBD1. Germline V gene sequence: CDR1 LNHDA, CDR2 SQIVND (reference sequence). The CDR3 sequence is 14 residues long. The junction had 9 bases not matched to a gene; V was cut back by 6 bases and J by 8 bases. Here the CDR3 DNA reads TGTGCCAGTAGCCACCCCGGGACAGGGGTGGGCTACACCTTC. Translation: CASSHPGTGVGYTF.

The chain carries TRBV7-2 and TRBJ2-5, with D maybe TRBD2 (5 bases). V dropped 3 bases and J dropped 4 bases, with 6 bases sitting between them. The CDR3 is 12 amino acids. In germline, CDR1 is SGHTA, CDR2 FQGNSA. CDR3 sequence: CASSFGVETQYF. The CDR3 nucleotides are TGTGCCAGCAGCTTCGGGGTAGAGACCCAGTACTTC. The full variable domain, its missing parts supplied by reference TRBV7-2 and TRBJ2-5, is GAGVSQSPSNKVTEKGKDVELRCDPISGHTALYWYRQSLGQGLEFLIYFQGNSAPDKSGLPSDRFSAERTGGSVSTLTIQRTQQEDSAVYLCASSFGVETQYFGPGTRLLVL.

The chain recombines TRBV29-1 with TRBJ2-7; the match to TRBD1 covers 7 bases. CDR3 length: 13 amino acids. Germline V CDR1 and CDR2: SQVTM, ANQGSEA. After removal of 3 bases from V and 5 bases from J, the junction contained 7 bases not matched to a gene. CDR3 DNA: TGCAGCGTTGAGACAGGGATGGAGAACGAGCAGTACTTC. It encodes CSVETGMENEQYF.

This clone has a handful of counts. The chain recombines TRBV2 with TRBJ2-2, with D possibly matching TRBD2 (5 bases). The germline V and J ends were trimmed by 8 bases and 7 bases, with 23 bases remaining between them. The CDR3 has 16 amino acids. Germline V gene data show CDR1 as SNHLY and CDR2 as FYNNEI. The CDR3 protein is CASREDVILAGGELFF. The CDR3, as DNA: TGTGCCAGCCGAGAGGACGTTATCCTCGCGGGCGGGGAGCTGTTTTTT.

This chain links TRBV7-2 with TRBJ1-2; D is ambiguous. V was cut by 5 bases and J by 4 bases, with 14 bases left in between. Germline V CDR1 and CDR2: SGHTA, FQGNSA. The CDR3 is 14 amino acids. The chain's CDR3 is CASSPVAELYGYTF. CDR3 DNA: TGTGCCAGCAGCCCCGTTGCGGAACTCTATGGCTACACCTTC. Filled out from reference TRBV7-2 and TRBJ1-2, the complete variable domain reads GAGVSQSPSNKVTEKGKDVELRCDPISGHTALYWYRQSLGQGLEFLIYFQGNSAPDKSGLPSDRFSAERTGGSVSTLTIQRTQQEDSAVYLCASSPVAELYGYTFGSGTRLTVV.

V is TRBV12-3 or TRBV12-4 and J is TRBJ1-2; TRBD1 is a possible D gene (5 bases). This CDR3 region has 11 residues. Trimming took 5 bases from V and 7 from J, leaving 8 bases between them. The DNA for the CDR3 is TGTGCCAGCAGTCACAGGATTGGCTACACCTTC. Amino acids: CASSHRIGYTF.

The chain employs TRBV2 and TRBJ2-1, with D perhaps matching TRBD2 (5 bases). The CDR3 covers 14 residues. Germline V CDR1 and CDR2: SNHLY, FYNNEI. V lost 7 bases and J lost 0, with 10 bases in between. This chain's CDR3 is CASISESSYNEQFF. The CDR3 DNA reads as TGTGCCAGCATTAGCGAGAGCTCCTACAATGAGCAGTTCTTC.

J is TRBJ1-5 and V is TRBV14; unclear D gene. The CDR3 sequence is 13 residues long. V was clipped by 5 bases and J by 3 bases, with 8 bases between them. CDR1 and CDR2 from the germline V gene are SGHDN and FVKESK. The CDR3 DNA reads TGTGCCAGCAGCTGGTCCTACAATCAGCCCCAGCATTTT. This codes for CASSWSYNQPQHF.

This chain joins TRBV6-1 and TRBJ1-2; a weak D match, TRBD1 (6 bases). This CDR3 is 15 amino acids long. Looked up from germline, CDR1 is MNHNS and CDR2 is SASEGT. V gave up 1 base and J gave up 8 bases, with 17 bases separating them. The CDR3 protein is CASSEGTEGSGGYTF. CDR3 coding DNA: TGTGCCAGCAGTGAAGGGACAGAAGGGAGTGGGGGCTACACCTTC.

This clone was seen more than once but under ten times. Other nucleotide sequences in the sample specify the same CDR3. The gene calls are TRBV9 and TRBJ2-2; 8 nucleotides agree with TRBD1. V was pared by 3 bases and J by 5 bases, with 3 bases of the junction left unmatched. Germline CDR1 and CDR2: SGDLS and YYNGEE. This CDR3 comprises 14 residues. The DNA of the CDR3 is TGTGCCAGCAGCGCCACAGGGGGGACCGGGGAGCTGTTTTTT. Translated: CASSATGGTGELFF. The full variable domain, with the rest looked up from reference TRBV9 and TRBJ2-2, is DSGVTQTPKHLITATGQRVTLRCSPRSGDLSVYWYQQSLDQGLQFLIQYYNGEERAKGNILERFSAQQFPDLHSELNLSSLELGDSALYFCASSATGGTGELFFGEGSRLTVL.

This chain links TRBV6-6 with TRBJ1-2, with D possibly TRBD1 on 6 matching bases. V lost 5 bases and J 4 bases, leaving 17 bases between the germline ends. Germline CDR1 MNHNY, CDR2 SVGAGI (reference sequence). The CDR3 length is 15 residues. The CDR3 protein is CASSEGQLPRYGYTF. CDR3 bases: TGTGCCAGCAGTGAGGGACAACTACCCCGCTATGGCTACACCTTC.

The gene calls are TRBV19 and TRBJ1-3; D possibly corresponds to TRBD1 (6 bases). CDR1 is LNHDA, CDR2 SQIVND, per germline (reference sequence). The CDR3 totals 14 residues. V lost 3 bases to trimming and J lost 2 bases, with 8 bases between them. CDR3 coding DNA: TGTGCCAGTAGTATTCGGACAGCTGGAAACACCATATATTTT. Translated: CASSIRTAGNTIYF.

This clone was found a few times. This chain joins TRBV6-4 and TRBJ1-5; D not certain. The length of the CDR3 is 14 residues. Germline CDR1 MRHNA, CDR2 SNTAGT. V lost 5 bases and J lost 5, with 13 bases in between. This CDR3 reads CASSSGQDHQPQHF. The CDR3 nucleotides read TGTGCCAGCAGTAGCGGTCAGGACCATCAGCCCCAGCATTTT.

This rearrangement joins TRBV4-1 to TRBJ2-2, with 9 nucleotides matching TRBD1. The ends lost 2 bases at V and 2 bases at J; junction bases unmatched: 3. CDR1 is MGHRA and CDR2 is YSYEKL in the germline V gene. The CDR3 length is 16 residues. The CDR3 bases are TGCGCCAGCAGCCAAAAGGGACAGGGTAACACCGGGGAGCTGTTTTTT. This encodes CASSQKGQGNTGELFF.

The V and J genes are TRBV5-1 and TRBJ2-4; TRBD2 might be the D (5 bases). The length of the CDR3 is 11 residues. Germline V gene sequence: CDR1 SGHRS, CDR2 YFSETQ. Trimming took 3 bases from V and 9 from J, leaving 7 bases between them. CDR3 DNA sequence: TGCGCCAGCAGCTCCGAGGGCATTCAGTACTTC. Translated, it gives CASSSEGIQYF.

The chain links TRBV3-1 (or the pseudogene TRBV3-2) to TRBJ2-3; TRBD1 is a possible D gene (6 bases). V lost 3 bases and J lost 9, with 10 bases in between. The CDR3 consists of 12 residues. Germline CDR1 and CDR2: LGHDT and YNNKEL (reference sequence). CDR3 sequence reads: CASSHEGETQYF. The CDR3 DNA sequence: TGTGCCAGCAGCCATGAGGGGGAAACGCAGTATTTT.

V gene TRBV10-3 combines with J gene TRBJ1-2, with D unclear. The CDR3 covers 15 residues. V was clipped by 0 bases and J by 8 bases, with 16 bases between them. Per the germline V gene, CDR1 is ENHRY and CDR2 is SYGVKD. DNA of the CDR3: TGTGCCATCAGTGAGTCAGTCAGCCCTTCTAGGGGCTACACCTTC. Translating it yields CAISESVSPSRGYTF.

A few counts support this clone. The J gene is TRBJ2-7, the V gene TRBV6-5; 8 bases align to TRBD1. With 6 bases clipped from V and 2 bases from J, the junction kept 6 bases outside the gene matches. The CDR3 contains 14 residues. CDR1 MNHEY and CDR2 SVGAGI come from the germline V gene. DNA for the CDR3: TGTGCCAGCAGCGGGACAGGCGAGACCTACGAGCAGTACTTC. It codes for CASSGTGETYEQYF.

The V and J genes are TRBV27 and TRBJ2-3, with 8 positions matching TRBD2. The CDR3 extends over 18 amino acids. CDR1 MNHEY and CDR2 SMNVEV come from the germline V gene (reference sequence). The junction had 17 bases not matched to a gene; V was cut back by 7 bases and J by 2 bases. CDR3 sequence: CASTSHGSGGEPTDTQYF. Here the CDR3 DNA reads TGTGCCAGCACCAGCCATGGAAGCGGGGGAGAACCCACAGATACGCAGTATTTT.

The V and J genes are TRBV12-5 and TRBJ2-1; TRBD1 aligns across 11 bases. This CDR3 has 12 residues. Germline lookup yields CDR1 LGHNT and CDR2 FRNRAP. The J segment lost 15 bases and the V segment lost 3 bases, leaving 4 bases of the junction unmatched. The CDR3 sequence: CASGLGQGARFF. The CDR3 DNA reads TGTGCTAGTGGTTTAGGACAGGGGGCTAGGTTCTTC.

The CDR3 DNA sequence: TGTGCCTGGAACTACAGGGGGAACACTGAAGCTTTCTTT. It is translated as CAWNYRGNTEAFF. This rearrangement joins TRBV30 to TRBJ1-1; 7 bases are shared with TRBD1. V shed 4 bases and J 1 base; nucleotides not matched to a gene: 3. Germline-derived CDR1 and CDR2 are GTSNPN and SVGIG (reference sequence). The CDR3 is 13 amino acids.

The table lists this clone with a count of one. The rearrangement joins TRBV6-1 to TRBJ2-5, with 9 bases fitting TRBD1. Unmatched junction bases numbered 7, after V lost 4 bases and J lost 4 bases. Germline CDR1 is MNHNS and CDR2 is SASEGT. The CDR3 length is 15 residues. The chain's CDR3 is CASSVAGTGIETQYF. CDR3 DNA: TGTGCCAGCAGTGTAGCCGGGACAGGGATAGAGACCCAGTACTTC.

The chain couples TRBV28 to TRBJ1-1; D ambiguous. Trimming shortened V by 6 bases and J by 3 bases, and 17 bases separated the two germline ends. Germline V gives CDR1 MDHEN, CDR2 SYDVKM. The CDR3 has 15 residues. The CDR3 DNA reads TGTGCCAGCAGCCCGGGTTCGTTTAGTGACACTGAAGCTTTCTTT. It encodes CASSPGSFSDTEAFF.

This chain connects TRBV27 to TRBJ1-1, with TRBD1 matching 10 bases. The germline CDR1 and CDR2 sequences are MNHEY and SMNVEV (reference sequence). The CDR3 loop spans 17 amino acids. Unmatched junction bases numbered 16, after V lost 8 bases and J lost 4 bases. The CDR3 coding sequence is TGTGCCAGCGGGAAGGGGACAGGGGCGACCCGGGGCACTGAAGCTTTCTTT. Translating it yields CASGKGTGATRGTEAFF.

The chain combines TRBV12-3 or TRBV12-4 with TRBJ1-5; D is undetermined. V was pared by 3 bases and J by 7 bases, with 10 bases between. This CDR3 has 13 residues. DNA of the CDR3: TGTGCCAGCAGTTTGGAGGGTCGGCAGCCCCAGCATTTT. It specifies CASSLEGRQPQHF.

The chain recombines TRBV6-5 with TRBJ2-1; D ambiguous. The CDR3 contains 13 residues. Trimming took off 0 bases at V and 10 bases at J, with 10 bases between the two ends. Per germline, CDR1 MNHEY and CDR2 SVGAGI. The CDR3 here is CASSYSKSGEQFF. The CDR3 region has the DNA TGTGCCAGCAGTTACTCGAAGTCAGGAGAGCAGTTCTTC.